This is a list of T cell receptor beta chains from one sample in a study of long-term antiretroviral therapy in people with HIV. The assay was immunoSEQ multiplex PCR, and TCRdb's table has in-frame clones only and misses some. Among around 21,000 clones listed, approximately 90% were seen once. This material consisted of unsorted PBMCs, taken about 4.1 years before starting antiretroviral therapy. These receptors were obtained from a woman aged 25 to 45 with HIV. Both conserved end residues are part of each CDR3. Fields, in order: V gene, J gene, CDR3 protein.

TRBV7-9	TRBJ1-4	CASSKGQGGEKLFF
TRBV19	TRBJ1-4	CASSTTIATNEKLFF
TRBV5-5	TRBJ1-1	CASSLEGGGLGAFF
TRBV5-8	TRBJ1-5	CASSLRVQPQHF
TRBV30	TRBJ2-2	CASPGLSNTGELFF
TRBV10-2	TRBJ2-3	CASSESTGGNTDTQYF
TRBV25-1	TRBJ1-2	CASSVGRTGIYGYTF
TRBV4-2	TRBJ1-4	CASSARQGTTNEKLFF
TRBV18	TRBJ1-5	CASSPPGTPHQPQHF
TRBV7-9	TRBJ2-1	CASSSPVWGFNEQFF
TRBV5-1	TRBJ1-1	CASSPRVDHTEAFF
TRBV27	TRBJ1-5	CASSPSLAKVAQHF
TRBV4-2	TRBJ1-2	CASSQVDVDGGFGYTF
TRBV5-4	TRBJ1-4	CASSFGQGGEKLFF
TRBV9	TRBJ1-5	CASSRTGRDNQPQHF
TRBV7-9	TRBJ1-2	CASSPRDRDYGYTF
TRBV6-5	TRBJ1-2	CASSYSRTGGLTGYTF
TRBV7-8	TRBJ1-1	CASSLAPRNTEAFF
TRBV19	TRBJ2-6	CASSIRRRLSGANVLTF
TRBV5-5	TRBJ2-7	CASSFMGGGSYEQYF
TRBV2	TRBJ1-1	CASSKTGGNTEAFF
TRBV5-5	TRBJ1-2	CASSLEGGTGYGYTF
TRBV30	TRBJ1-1	CAWGLSGPPKAFF
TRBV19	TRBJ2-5	CASSIGKETQYF
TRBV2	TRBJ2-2	CASSQTGGPLNTGELFF
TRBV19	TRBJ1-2	CASRVGQGGFYGYTF
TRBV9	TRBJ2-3	CASSVVGDGDTQYF
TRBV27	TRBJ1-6	CASSLSRRYNSPLHF
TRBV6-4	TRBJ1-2	CASSDTSGLGYTF
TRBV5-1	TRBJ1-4	CASSGTGTGGEKLFF
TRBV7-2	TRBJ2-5	CASSTRLGIGGTQYF
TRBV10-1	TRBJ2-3	CASSENPTSTDTQYF
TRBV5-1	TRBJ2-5	CASSLSLGGPQETQYF
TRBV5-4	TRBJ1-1	CASSSTQGGNTEAFF
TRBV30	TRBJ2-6	CARTIAGVSGANVLTF
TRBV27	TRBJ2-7	CASSFGLAAEQYF
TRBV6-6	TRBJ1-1	CASSRQGGYTEAFF
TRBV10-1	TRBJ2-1	CASSSGEGVNEQFF
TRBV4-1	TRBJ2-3	CASSQGNSGGSLSTDTQYF
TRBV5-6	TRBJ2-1	CASSFKPGRSSSYNEQFF
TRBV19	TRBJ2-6	CASSPGVGGLSTGANVLTF
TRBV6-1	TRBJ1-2	CASSEGGSHGYTF
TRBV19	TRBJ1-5	CASSTQGSNQPQHF
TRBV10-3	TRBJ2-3	CAIGAGQHTDTQYF
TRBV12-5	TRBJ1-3	CASGLHREAAGNTIYF
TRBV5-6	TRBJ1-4	CASSLVGANEKLFF
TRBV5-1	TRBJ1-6	CASSQTGRINSPLHF
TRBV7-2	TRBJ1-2	CASSLANRHKSLAYGYTF
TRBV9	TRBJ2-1	CASSVAQGYEQFF
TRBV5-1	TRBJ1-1	CASGVLGGMNTEAFF
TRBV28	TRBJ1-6	CASSIFGGGGLDSPLHF
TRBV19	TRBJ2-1	CASSSPRAASSYNEQFF
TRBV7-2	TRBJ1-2	CASSPTPGSYGYTF
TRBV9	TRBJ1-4	CASSQGTERNEKLFF
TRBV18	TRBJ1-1	CASSTYRAEAFF